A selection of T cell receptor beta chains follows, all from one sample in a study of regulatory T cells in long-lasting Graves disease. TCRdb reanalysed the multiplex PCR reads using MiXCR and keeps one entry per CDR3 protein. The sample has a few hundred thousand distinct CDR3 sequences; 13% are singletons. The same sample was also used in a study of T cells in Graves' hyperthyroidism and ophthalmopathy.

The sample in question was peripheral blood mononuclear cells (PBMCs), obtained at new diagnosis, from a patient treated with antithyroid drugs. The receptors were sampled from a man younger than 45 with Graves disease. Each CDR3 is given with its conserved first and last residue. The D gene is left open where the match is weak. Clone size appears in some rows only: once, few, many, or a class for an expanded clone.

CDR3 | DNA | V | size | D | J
CASGLVGLVQGLGGTEQFF | TGTGCTAGTGGTTTGGTGGGACTAGTCCAGGGCCTAGGGGGGACTGAGCAGTTCTTC | TRBV12-5 | many | TRBD2 | TRBJ2-1
CAIRFGGEHGHTF | TGTGCCATCAGATTTGGAGGGGAACATGGCCACACCTTC | TRBV10-3 | NA | NA | TRBJ1-2
CAVGSDTDTQYF | TGTGCCGTCGGCTCTGATACAGATACGCAGTATTTT | TRBV3-1 | many | NA | TRBJ2-3
CASSPSGNTDTQYF | TGTGCCAGCAGCCCTTCCGGGAACACAGATACGCAGTATTTT | TRBV3-1 | many | NA | TRBJ2-3
CASKNSGRGNSPLHF | TGTGCCAGTAAGAATTCAGGGCGGGGTAATTCACCCCTCCACTTT | TRBV19 | NA | NA | TRBJ1-6
CASGTSGKGETQYF | TGTGCCAGCGGGACTAGCGGGAAAGGAGAGACCCAGTACTTC | TRBV3-1 | many | TRBD2 | TRBJ2-5
CASSHRQAPGTQYF | TGTGCCAGCAGCCATCGACAGGCCCCGGGGACCCAGTACTTC | TRBV7-9 | many | NA | TRBJ2-5
CAWSDGGPLHF | TGTGCCTGGAGTGATGGGGGTCCCCTCCACTTT | TRBV30 | many | NA | TRBJ1-6
CASSLEDSSYEQYF | TGCGCCAGCAGCTTGGAGGATAGCTCCTACGAGCAGTACTTC | TRBV5-1 | many | NA | TRBJ2-7
CASSDRASGTDTGELFF | TGCGCCAGCAGTGATAGAGCTAGCGGGACGGACACCGGGGAGCTGTTTTTT | TRBV10-2 | many | TRBD2 | TRBJ2-2
CATPRDTGLVNYGYTF | TGTGCCACCCCTCGGGACACTGGGCTTGTGAACTATGGCTACACCTTC | TRBV24-1 | many | NA | TRBJ1-2
CSVLGTGVFSTEAFF | TGCAGCGTTTTAGGGACAGGGGTTTTTAGCACTGAAGCTTTCTTT | TRBV29-1 | many | TRBD1 | TRBJ1-1
CASSLVAGGTRETQYF | TGTGCCAGCAGCTTAGTGGCGGGAGGGACGAGAGAGACCCAGTACTTC | TRBV11-2 | many | TRBD2 | TRBJ2-5
CASSVAGDSPYEQYF | TGTGCCAGCAGCGTAGCCGGGGACAGCCCCTACGAGCAGTACTTC | TRBV9 | NA | TRBD1 | TRBJ2-7
CAWTPGGGGIYGYTF | TGTGCCTGGACCCCAGGGGGGGGAGGCATCTATGGCTACACCTTC | TRBV30 | few | TRBD1 | TRBJ1-2
CASSFLAGQILNTGELFF | TGCGCCAGCAGCTTCCTAGCGGGACAAATTCTGAACACCGGGGAGCTGTTTTTT | TRBV5-1 | NA | TRBD2 | TRBJ2-2
CASSLILKGVHNEQFF | TGTGCCAGCAGCTTAATCTTAAAGGGGGTCCACAATGAGCAGTTCTTC | TRBV11-2 | NA | NA | TRBJ2-1
CASTSERNEQFF | TGTGCCAGCACCTCGGAACGCAATGAGCAGTTCTTC | TRBV6-1 | many | NA | TRBJ2-1
CASVWGPDYEQYF | TGTGCCAGCGTTTGGGGACCCGACTACGAGCAGTACTTC | TRBV7-9 | many | NA | TRBJ2-7